This is a list of T cell receptor beta chains from one sample in a study of T cell repertoires in cytomegalovirus infection. TCRdb passed the reads through MiXCR, listing each CDR3 protein once. Among about 160,000 distinct CDR3 sequences listed, roughly 22% were seen once. Their recognized antigens are unknown. The material sequenced was CD8+ T cells from cultured PBMCs, taken from culture after CMV antigen stimulation. All receptors derive from a human donor in good health (CMV status not recorded). Some clones in this sample may be carry-over from other donors' samples. Both conserved end residues are part of each CDR3. A D gene is named only where the DNA matches it firmly. Rows may omit the clone size; those that give it use once, few, many or a size class.

v_call	d_call	clone_size	j_call	cdr3_nt	cdr3_aa
TRBV4-1	.	few	TRBJ1-2	TGCGCCAGCAGCCAGGGAGTCATACAGGGATCTAACTATGGCTACACCTTC	CASSQGVIQGSNYGYTF
TRBV7-2	.	few	TRBJ1-3	TGTGCCAGCAGCTTAGTGGGATATGGGACTTCTGGAAACACCATATATTTT	CASSLVGYGTSGNTIYF
TRBV7-2	.	.	TRBJ1-5	TGTGCCAGCAGCCTAAATCCGGGACGGCGCAATCAGCCCCAGCATTTT	CASSLNPGRRNQPQHF
TRBV5-1	TRBD1	.	TRBJ2-5	TGCGCCAGCAGCTTGGCCGAGACAGGGGGCAGAGAGACCCAGTACTTC	CASSLAETGGRETQYF
TRBV12-3/TRBV12-4	.	.	TRBJ2-7	TGTGCCAGCAGAGGATTTACCGGGCCTTCCTACGAGCAGTACTTC	CASRGFTGPSYEQYF
TRBV4-3	TRBD2	.	TRBJ2-7	TGCGCCAGCAGCCAAGATGCCCTAGCGGGGGACGAGCAGTACTTC	CASSQDALAGDEQYF
TRBV15	.	.	TRBJ1-5	TGTGCCACCAGCAGCCCAAATAGCAATCAGCCCCAGCATTTT	CATSSPNSNQPQHF
TRBV6-2/TRBV6-3	TRBD1	many	TRBJ1-6	TGTGCCAGCAGTTACGGGACAGGGGATACTTCACCCCTCCACTTT	CASSYGTGDTSPLHF
TRBV6-2/TRBV6-3	.	few	TRBJ1-1	TGTGCCAGCATCAGCTGGACGGGGGGCCGCACTGAAGCTTTCTTT	CASISWTGGRTEAFF
TRBV20-1	.	few	TRBJ1-6	TGCAGGGTACATGACCCCAGGCGCCCCTATAATTCACCCCTCCACTTT	CRVHDPRRPYNSPLHF
TRBV19	.	.	TRBJ2-5	TGTGCCAGTCAAGTTACTACTAATCCACAAGAGACCCAGTACTTC	CASQVTTNPQETQYF
TRBV12-3/TRBV12-4	TRBD2	few	TRBJ2-3	TGTGCCAGCAGTACCGTAGCGGGGGGGTCGGCAGATACGCAGTATTTT	CASSTVAGGSADTQYF
TRBV27	.	.	TRBJ2-7	TGTGCCAGCAGTGTGGGGGGTGACGAGCAGTACTTC	CASSVGGDEQYF
TRBV7-9	.	few	TRBJ2-1	TGTGCCAGCAGCTTAGAGGGATACAGGGCCGGTGAGCAGTTCTTC	CASSLEGYRAGEQFF
TRBV7-6	TRBD1	.	TRBJ1-3	TGTGCCAGCAGCCGTCCAGGACAGGGGATAAACACCATATATTTT	CASSRPGQGINTIYF
TRBV7-2	.	.	TRBJ1-2	TGTGCCTCATGGGGGTACACTTATGGCTACACCTTC	CASWGYTYGYTF
TRBV7-8	TRBD1	.	TRBJ1-6	TGTGCCAGCAGCTTACGTGTCAGGACAGGGGATTCACCCCTCCACTTT	CASSLRVRTGDSPLHF
TRBV4-3	TRBD1	few	TRBJ1-5	TGCGCCAGCAGCCAAGGCCGGGACAGTAGCAATCAGCCCCAGCATTTT	CASSQGRDSSNQPQHF
TRBV7-2	.	.	TRBJ1-2	TGTGCCAGCAGCCTCGATCCTAACTATGGCTACACCTTC	CASSLDPNYGYTF
TRBV7-2	TRBD1	.	TRBJ2-4	TGTGCCAGCAGCCCACGGACAGGGGAAGACAAAAACATTCAGTACTTC	CASSPRTGEDKNIQYF
TRBV19	.	few	TRBJ1-6	TGTGCCAGTAGTATCCTCGGGGATTCACCCCTCCACTTT	CASSILGDSPLHF
TRBV7-8	.	many	TRBJ1-5	TGTGCCAGCAGCTTAGAGGGTCAGCCCCAGCATTTT	CASSLEGQPQHF
TRBV7-9	TRBD1	.	TRBJ1-1	TGTGCCAGCAGCATCCTAGGGACAGGTATTTTGAACACTGAAGCTTTCTTT	CASSILGTGILNTEAFF
TRBV7-8	.	few	TRBJ2-7	TGTGCCAGCAGCTTAGCCCCGGACAGTTCCTACGAGCAGTACTTC	CASSLAPDSSYEQYF
TRBV6-2/TRBV6-3	.	few	TRBJ2-2	TGTGCCAGCAGTCGATTGGACAGTGCCACCGGGGAGCTGTTTTTT	CASSRLDSATGELFF
TRBV27	.	.	TRBJ2-7	TGTGCCAGCAGTTTAAGCGGTTTCTCCTACGAGCAGTACTTC	CASSLSGFSYEQYF
TRBV6-1	.	.	TRBJ2-7	TGTGCCAGCAGTGAAGTAGGGACATACGAGCAGTACTTC	CASSEVGTYEQYF
TRBV6-6	TRBD1	few	TRBJ1-1	TGTGCCAGCAGATCGGGACAGTTGAACACTGAAGCTTTCTTT	CASRSGQLNTEAFF
TRBV4-3	.	few	TRBJ1-2	TGCGCCAGCAGCCAAGAAGCCCCCAGTAGTATCTACACCTTC	CASSQEAPSSIYTF
TRBV15	.	few	TRBJ1-1	TGTGCCACCAGCAGAGAGAGATTAGGAGGCCTTGAAGCTTTCTTT	CATSRERLGGLEAFF
TRBV7-8	TRBD1	many	TRBJ1-2	TGTGCCAGCAGCTTAGAACTCGACAGGGGAAGACGCGATGGCTACACCTTC	CASSLELDRGRRDGYTF
TRBV6-4	TRBD2	few	TRBJ2-1	TGTGCCAGCAGTGAGACTAGCGGGGACTACAATGAGCAGTTCTTC	CASSETSGDYNEQFF
TRBV7-9	.	.	TRBJ1-3	TGTGCCAGCAGCTTACTAGAAGATTCCTCTGGAAACACCATATATTTT	CASSLLEDSSGNTIYF
TRBV12-3/TRBV12-4	.	few	TRBJ1-5	TGTGCCAGCAGTTTAGTGGCTAGCAATCAGCCCCAGCATTTT	CASSLVASNQPQHF
TRBV2	TRBD1	.	TRBJ1-6	TGTGCCAGCAGTGTCGGACAGGGCATTTCACCCCTCCACTTT	CASSVGQGISPLHF
TRBV7-2	.	.	TRBJ2-7	TGTGCCAGCAGCCCAGGTGACTCCTACGAGCAGTACTTC	CASSPGDSYEQYF
TRBV6-2/TRBV6-3	.	many	TRBJ2-3	TGTGCCAGCAGTTACGGGATCACAGATACGCAGTATTTT	CASSYGITDTQYF
TRBV27	.	.	TRBJ1-1	TGTGCCAGCAGTTTTACCGGACGCTCTGCTTTCTTT	CASSFTGRSAFF
TRBV30	.	.	TRBJ1-4	TGTGCCTGGAGAAGGGCGGCCACTAATGAAAAACTGTTTTTT	CAWRRAATNEKLFF
TRBV12-3/TRBV12-4	.	few	TRBJ1-4	TGTGCCACCTCGAAAGAGGAAGGGACACCGGAAAAACTGTTTTTT	CATSKEEGTPEKLFF
TRBV4-3	TRBD2	.	TRBJ2-2	TGCGCCAGCAGCCAAGATCGTCTAGCGGGGGCCACCGGGGAGCTGTTTTTT	CASSQDRLAGATGELFF
TRBV27	TRBD1	.	TRBJ1-5	TGTGCCAGCAGGATGACAGGGAACAATCAGCCCCAGCATTTT	CASRMTGNNQPQHF
TRBV4-1	TRBD1	.	TRBJ2-1	TGCGCCAGCAGCCAACTTCTCCGGGACAGGGCAGACAATGAGCAGTTCTTC	CASSQLLRDRADNEQFF
TRBV7-3	.	.	TRBJ2-1	TGTGCCAGCAGCTTGGGGCAGGCGATCTACAATGAGCAGTTCTTC	CASSLGQAIYNEQFF
TRBV7-2	TRBD2	.	TRBJ2-5	TGTGCCAGCACCCCACCCCTTGCGGGGGGGCCCCACCAAGAGACCCAGTACTTC	CASTPPLAGGPHQETQYF
TRBV12-3/TRBV12-4	.	.	TRBJ2-7	TGTGCCAGCAGTTCCCTCTTGGAGGGGGCGCGTAAAGAGCAGTACTTC	CASSSLLEGARKEQYF
TRBV4-2	.	few	TRBJ2-3	TGTGCCAGCAGCCAAGTTTTAGGGCCAACTAGCACAGATACGCAGTATTTT	CASSQVLGPTSTDTQYF
TRBV5-8	.	few	TRBJ2-5	TGTGCCAGCGGGTTTAAGCAGACCCAGTACTTC	CASGFKQTQYF
TRBV12-5	.	few	TRBJ2-3	TGTGCTAGTGGTTTGAAGGGGCCCACAGATACGCAGTATTTT	CASGLKGPTDTQYF
TRBV28	.	few	TRBJ1-1	TGTGCCAGCAGTTGGGAGGGCAGGGGATGGACTGAAGCTTTCTTT	CASSWEGRGWTEAFF
TRBV11-2	.	.	TRBJ1-2	TGTGCCAGCAGCTTATCACAGACCTTCTATGGCTACACCTTC	CASSLSQTFYGYTF
TRBV7-9	.	few	TRBJ2-7	TGTGCCAGCAGCTTAGTTGGACCGTACGAGCAGTACTTC	CASSLVGPYEQYF
TRBV6-5	.	.	TRBJ1-1	TGTGCCAGCAGTTACTCGAGGACAGTTAACACTGAAGCTTTCTTT	CASSYSRTVNTEAFF
TRBV7-2	.	medium-sized	TRBJ2-7	TGTGCCAGCAGCTCATATTACGGGGCGGGATCCTACGAGCAGTACTTC	CASSSYYGAGSYEQYF
TRBV7-6	TRBD1	few	TRBJ2-7	TGTGCCAGCAGCACCGGGACAGGGAACGAGCAGTACTTC	CASSTGTGNEQYF